Sequencing of this T cell receptor (beta chain) was carried out in a study of shared clonotypes between healthy human individuals. Study results and caveats: Clonotypes not shared had lower generation probabilities than those common to all four donors.

With regard to this clone: The target antigen is unknown.

Deletions cut 7 bases from V and 3 bases from J, with 10 bases between. The V gene's germline CDR1 is MGHDK and CDR2 SYGVNS. The CDR3 is 12 residues long. The donors were adults (healthy and HIV-negative) with no recent acute infections or vaccinations. Naive CD45RA+ and memory CD45RA-negative subsets were split from CD4+ cells. The assay was carried out at the deep level. Method: immunoSEQ multiplex PCR; TCRdb's copy keeps in-frame clones and lacks some. Among about 2.5 million clones, less than 95% were seen once, and the ten largest hold approximately 0.4%. The sequencing sample was made of naive CD4+ T cells from PBMCs. Subset in this sample: CD45RA+ positively selected. V is TRBV25-1 and J is TRBJ2-7; D remains ambiguous. The sequence was collected from a young man in good health. Some clones in this sample may be carry-over from other donors' samples. Here the CDR3 DNA reads TGTGCCAGCAAGACGGACGGCTACGAGCAGTACTTC. It is translated as CASKTDGYEQYF.